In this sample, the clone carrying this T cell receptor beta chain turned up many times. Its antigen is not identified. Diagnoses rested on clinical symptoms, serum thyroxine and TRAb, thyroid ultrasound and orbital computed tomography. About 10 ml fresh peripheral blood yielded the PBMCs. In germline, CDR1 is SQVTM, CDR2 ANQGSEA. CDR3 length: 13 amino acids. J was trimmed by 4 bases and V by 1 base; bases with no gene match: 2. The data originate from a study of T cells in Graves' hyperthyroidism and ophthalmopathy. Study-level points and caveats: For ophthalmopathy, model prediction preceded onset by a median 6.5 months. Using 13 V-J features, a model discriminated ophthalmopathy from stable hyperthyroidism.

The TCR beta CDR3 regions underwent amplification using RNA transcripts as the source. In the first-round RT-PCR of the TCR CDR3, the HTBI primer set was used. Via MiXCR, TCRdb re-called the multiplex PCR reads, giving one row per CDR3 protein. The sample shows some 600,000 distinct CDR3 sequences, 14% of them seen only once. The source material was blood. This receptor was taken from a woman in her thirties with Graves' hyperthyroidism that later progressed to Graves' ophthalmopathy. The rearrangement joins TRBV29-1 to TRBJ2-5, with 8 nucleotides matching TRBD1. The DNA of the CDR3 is TGCAGCGTTGAAGGAACAGGGGGAGAGACCCAGTACTTC. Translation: CSVEGTGGETQYF. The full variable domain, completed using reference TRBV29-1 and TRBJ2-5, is SAVISQKPSRDICQRGTSLTIQCQVDSQVTMMFWYRQQPGQSLTLIATANQGSEATYESGFVIDKFPISRPNLTFSTLTVSNMSPEDSSIYLCSVEGTGGETQYFGPGTRLLVL.